Only one count was recorded for the clone carrying this T cell receptor beta chain. The V gene's germline CDR1 is MNHEY and CDR2 SVGAGI. After removal of 6 bases from V and 12 bases from J, the junction contained 12 bases not matched to a gene. CDR3 size: 15 residues. The data belong to a study of blood T cell repertoires in COVID-19. This table comes from immunoSEQ multiplex PCR, and its TCRdb copy is limited to in-frame clones, with some not included. Among around 220,000 clones listed, more than 60% were seen once. The specimen was peripheral blood. This receptor was obtained from a woman in her thirties or forties with active or convalescent COVID-19. The rearrangement links TRBV6-5 to TRBJ2-2; the match to TRBD2 covers 11 bases. In DNA form, the CDR3 reads TGTGCCAGCAGATCCGGACTAGCGGGCGCGTTGAAGCTGTTTTTT. Translation: CASRSGLAGALKLFF.